Shown below are 14 T cell receptor beta chains from a single sample sequenced in a study of T-cell reconstitution after alpha-beta-depleted transplantation in children. During its preparation, the TCRbeta library received unique molecular identifiers. TCRdb fed the PCR reads into MiXCR, producing one record per CDR3 protein. The sample holds roughly 100,000 distinct CDR3 sequences; roughly 8.3% are singletons and the top ten take roughly 6.9%. Specimen: PBMCs from the stem cell graft donor, collected from the stem cell graft. All receptors come from a human donor who donated a stem cell graft to a child with congenital amegakaryocytic thrombocytopenia.

In this sample, this clonotype turned up many times. The chain joins TRBV3-1 to TRBJ2-4, with D maybe TRBD1 (7 bases). This CDR3 contains 17 residues. Germline-derived CDR1 and CDR2 are LGHDT and YNNKEL (reference sequence). The V end lost 1 base, the J end lost 2 bases, and 15 bases lay between the germline ends. The CDR3: CASSQGTGEVTKNIQYF. CDR3 in DNA: TGTGCCAGCAGCCAAGGTACAGGGGAGGTGACCAAAAACATTCAGTACTTC. The full variable domain, rest sourced from reference TRBV3-1 and TRBJ2-4, is DTAVSQTPKYLVTQMGNDKSIKCEQNLGHDTMYWYKQDSKKFLKIMFSYNNKELIINETVPNRFSPKSPDKAHLNLHINSLELGDSAVYFCASSQGTGEVTKNIQYFGAGTRLSVL.

This clonotype was found many times. The chain employs TRBV5-6 and TRBJ2-7, with TRBD1 matching 7 bases. The length of the CDR3 is 15 residues. V was clipped by 4 bases and J by 3 bases; unmatched bases: 10. The V gene's germline CDR1 is SGHDT and CDR2 YYEEEE. DNA for the CDR3: TGTGCCAGCAGCCCGAAGTTGGGACAGAACTACGAGCAGTACTTC. Translated: CASSPKLGQNYEQYF.

This clonotype was seen a few times. The chain is built from TRBV21-1 and TRBJ1-5. TRBV21-1 is flagged as a pseudogene. The length of the CDR3 is 17 residues. CDR3 in amino acids: CASISIRVFEGNQPQHF. Written as DNA, the CDR3 is TGTGCCAGCATCTCTATCCGGGTCTTCGAGGGCAATCAGCCCCAGCATTTT.

At least ten counts were recorded for this clonotype. The gene calls are TRBV5-1 and TRBJ2-7; either TRBD1 or TRBD2 may supply D (5 bases each). Trimming shortened V by 4 bases and J by 7 bases, and 24 bases separated the two germline ends. CDR1 and CDR2 (germline): SGHRS, YFSETQ. This CDR3 has 16 amino acids. The CDR3 coding sequence is TGCGCCAGCAGCAGAGATACCCCGGGACCCCAAGGAGAGCAGTACTTC. This codes for CASSRDTPGPQGEQYF.

This clonotype showed up many times. V and J are TRBV7-6 and TRBJ2-7; no clear D. The CDR3 is made up of 16 amino acids. The V gene lost 6 bases and the J gene lost 3 bases, with 21 bases spanning the gap. CDR1 and CDR2 from the germline V gene are SGHVS and FNYEAQ. The CDR3 DNA reads as TGTGCCAGCAGACCCACAACAAATACCCCGAGCTACGAGCAGTACTTC. The encoded protein is CASRPTTNTPSYEQYF.

There are a few counts of this clonotype. The V and J genes are TRBV9 and TRBJ1-1; the D is unclear. This CDR3 is 14 amino acids long. V was cut by 4 bases and J by 6 bases, with 16 bases left in between. Per germline, CDR1 SGDLS and CDR2 YYNGEE. CDR3 nucleotide sequence: TGTGCCAGCAGCCCCCGGGGAGGGTCGGCTGAAGCTTTCTTT. Protein: CASSPRGGSAEAFF.

This clonotype was counted many times. The chain carries TRBV20-1 and TRBJ2-7; D gene unclear. This CDR3 has 14 residues. Trimming took off 0 bases at V and 0 bases at J, with 9 bases between the two ends. Germline V gene data show CDR1 as DFQATT and CDR2 as SNEGSKA (reference sequence). CDR3 protein: CSARDALASYEQYF. The CDR3 DNA follows: TGCAGTGCTAGAGATGCCTTAGCCTCCTACGAGCAGTACTTC.

The V call is TRBV6-1, the J call TRBJ1-2; TRBD1 is a possible D gene (5 bases). CDR1 and CDR2 from the germline V gene are MNHNS and SASEGT. V lost 6 bases and J lost 4, with 18 bases in between. The CDR3 has 15 residues. CDR3 DNA: TGTGCCAGCAGCACTTCACAGGACGGTTCCTATGGCTACACCTTC. Translation gives CASSTSQDGSYGYTF.

This clonotype was detected ten times or more. The rearrangement links TRBV29-1 to TRBJ2-7, with D perhaps being TRBD1 or TRBD2 (5 bases each). The CDR3 totals 14 residues. The V end was cut by 0 bases, the J end by 7 bases, with 16 bases between. CDR1 is SQVTM, CDR2 ANQGSEA, per germline. The DNA of the CDR3 is TGCAGCGTTGAAGATCGGGGCGGAGGCGGTGAGCAGTACTTC. Its protein is CSVEDRGGGGEQYF.

This clonotype was counted at least ten times. V gene TRBV29-1 combines with J gene TRBJ2-3; 8 bases match TRBD2. The CDR3 is 13 residues long. Losses at the gene ends were 7 bases for V and 2 bases for J; bases not matched to a gene: 5. The germline gives CDR1 SQVTM, CDR2 ANQGSEA. The CDR3 is CSAKTSVTDTQYF. CDR3 nucleotide sequence: TGCAGCGCCAAGACTAGCGTCACAGATACGCAGTATTTT.

This clonotype was detected many times. The chain carries TRBV28 and TRBJ2-1; 8 nucleotides match TRBD2. CDR1 is MDHEN, CDR2 SYDVKM, per germline. CDR3 size: 13 residues. J was trimmed by 10 bases and V by 5 bases; bases with no gene match: 7. CDR3 coding DNA: TGTGCCAGCAGTGAAGTCCCGGGGGGGGAGCAGTTCTTC. Amino acids: CASSEVPGGEQFF.

This clonotype was found many times. The chain couples TRBV20-1 to TRBJ2-1; 10 positions match TRBD2. The CDR3 extends over 16 amino acids. Germline CDR1 reads DFQATT; CDR2 reads SNEGSKA (reference sequence). With V trimmed by 5 bases and J by 9 bases, 16 bases remained unmatched. The CDR3 protein is CSAPSTLAGVRGEQFF. In nucleotides, the CDR3 is TGCAGTGCTCCCTCGACTCTAGCGGGAGTGAGAGGTGAGCAGTTCTTC.

In its sample, this clonotype was seen many times. The CDR3 loop reads CASSQGRFSGANVLTF. Written as DNA, the CDR3 is TGTGCCAGCAGTCAGGGACGTTTCTCTGGGGCCAACGTCCTGACTTTC. The chain links TRBV27 to TRBJ2-6, with D possibly being TRBD1 or TRBD2 (5 bases each). Germline V CDR1 and CDR2: MNHEY, SMNVEV (reference sequence). The CDR3 runs 16 residues. The V gene lost 5 bases and the J gene lost 0 bases, with 11 bases spanning the gap.

A few counts support this clonotype. The chain combines TRBV7-6 with TRBJ1-1; D may be TRBD1 (6 bases). V lost 5 bases and J lost 2, with 15 bases in between. The CDR3 contains 15 residues. Germline V gives CDR1 SGHVS, CDR2 FNYEAQ. CDR3 in DNA: TGTGCCAGCAGCAGAGCAGGGGTTAGCAACACTGAAGCTTTCTTT. It translates to CASSRAGVSNTEAFF.